This TCR beta chain was profiled in a study of CD4 and CD8 cells across lung adenocarcinoma regions. Via MiXCR, TCRdb re-called the PCR reads, giving one row per CDR3 protein. The sample carries fewer than 10,000 distinct CDR3 sequences, less than 70% recorded once. Donors had localized lung adenocarcinoma, a non-small cell lung cancer. This CDR3 has 16 amino acids. V was trimmed by 5 bases and J by 0 bases, leaving 16 bases between them. Germline loops: CDR1 LNHDA, CDR2 SQIVND (reference sequence). The clonotype was recovered from a female donor with lung adenocarcinoma. The CD4 and CD8 labels of this study may be unreliable. V gene TRBV19 combines with J gene TRBJ1-1, with TRBD1 as a possible D gene (5 bases). The specimen was CD8+ T cells from the center of a lung tumor. In DNA, the CDR3 is TGTGCCAGTAGTTCCTCATCTGGGGCAATGAACACTGAAGCTTTCTTT. Encoded protein: CASSSSSGAMNTEAFF. Supplemented by reference TRBV19 and TRBJ1-1, the full variable domain reads DGGITQSPKYLFRKEGQNVTLSCEQNLNHDAMYWYRQDPGQGLRLIYYSQIVNDFQKGDIAEGYSVSREKKESFPLTVTSAQKNPTAFYLCASSSSSGAMNTEAFFGQGTRLTVV.